The 16 T cell receptor beta chains listed next were all sequenced from one sample in a study of T cells in Graves' hyperthyroidism and ophthalmopathy (dated by TCRdb to about 2019). The library was produced with multiplex PCR. Sequencing took place on an Illumina HiSeq 2000. The TCR beta CDR3 regions were amplified from RNA transcripts. For the first round of RT-PCR on the TCR CDR3, the HTBI primer set was used together with the Qiagen OneStep RT-PCR kit. The raw public reads went through TCRdb reprocessing: fastp at Q25, MiXCR clone calling, in-frame beta chains kept. Rows are unified per CDR3 protein, each entry keeping the most common DNA and genes. Counted in this sample were over 250,000 distinct CDR3 sequences; about 18% of them appeared once. The ten largest clones capture around 61% of the sample. The sequenced sample consisted of blood. These receptors were taken from a woman aged 55-70 years with Graves' ophthalmopathy.

The chain recombines TRBV14 with TRBJ1-2; no reliable D call. CDR1 SGHDN and CDR2 FVKESK come from the germline V gene. The CDR3 covers 13 residues. V was pared by 1 base and J by 10 bases, with 13 bases between. CDR3: CASSQVSNVPYTF. DNA for the CDR3: TGTGCCAGCAGCCAAGTATCGAACGTGCCCTACACCTTC.

This clonotype occurred many times. The J gene is TRBJ2-1, the V gene TRBV9; 7 bases are shared with TRBD2. The CDR3 sequence is 14 residues long. Germline values: CDR1 SGDLS, CDR2 YYNGEE. Unmatched junction bases numbered 1, after V lost 3 bases and J lost 1 base. The chain's CDR3 is CASSALASYNEQFF. The CDR3 region has the DNA TGTGCCAGCAGCGCACTAGCGTCCTACAATGAGCAGTTCTTC.

The rearrangement links TRBV9 to TRBJ2-3; the D gene is possibly TRBD2 (5 bases). CDR1 is SGDLS and CDR2 is YYNGEE in the germline V gene. This CDR3 is built from 16 residues. V was cut by 1 base and J by 6 bases, with 18 bases left in between. CDR3 amino acids: CASSVLAGSLPDTQYF. CDR3 nucleotide sequence: TGTGCCAGCAGCGTATTGGCGGGTTCCTTGCCCGATACGCAGTATTTT. Variable domain in full (rest from reference TRBV9 and TRBJ2-3): DSGVTQTPKHLITATGQRVTLRCSPRSGDLSVYWYQQSLDQGLQFLIQYYNGEERAKGNILERFSAQQFPDLHSELNLSSLELGDSALYFCASSVLAGSLPDTQYFGPGTRLTVL.

The chain recombines TRBV20-1 with TRBJ2-1, with D possibly TRBD1 on 5 matching bases. Germline assignment: CDR1 DFQATT and CDR2 SNEGSKA (reference sequence). There are 14 residues in the CDR3. Trimming shortened V by 5 bases and J by 0 bases, and 11 bases separated the two germline ends. The CDR3: CSAPTASSYNEQFF. DNA for the CDR3: TGCAGTGCTCCGACAGCGAGCTCCTACAATGAGCAGTTCTTC.

This clonotype was observed at least ten times. The chain carries TRBV7-6 and TRBJ2-7; the match to TRBD1 covers 9 bases. The trim removed 5 bases at V and 2 bases at J, leaving 7 bases unmatched. The CDR3 covers 15 residues. Germline V CDR1 and CDR2: SGHVS, FNYEAQ. DNA of the CDR3: TGTGCCAGCAGCCACGGACAGGGGAGCACCTACGAGCAGTACTTC. It yields the protein CASSHGQGSTYEQYF.

This clonotype has a count of ten or more. This chain joins TRBV4-3 and TRBJ2-1; the D call may be TRBD1 or TRBD2 (6 bases each). Trimming shortened V by 2 bases and J by 5 bases, and 16 bases separated the two germline ends. Germline V gives CDR1 LGHNA, CDR2 YSLEER. The CDR3 extends over 16 amino acids. This chain's CDR3 is CASSQSRGLEHNEQFF. The CDR3 DNA reads TGCGCCAGCAGCCAATCCAGGGGACTGGAACACAATGAGCAGTTCTTC.

There are a few counts of this clonotype. This chain connects TRBV7-2 to TRBJ1-1; 7 bases are shared with TRBD1. Germline V gene lookup returns CDR1 SGHTA and CDR2 FQGNSA. The CDR3 is made up of 14 amino acids. J was trimmed by 4 bases and V by 1 base; bases with no gene match: 3. This CDR3 is CASSLEGTVTEAFF. CDR3 nucleotide sequence: TGTGCCAGCAGCTTAGAGGGGACAGTCACTGAAGCTTTCTTT.

The sample holds many counts of this clonotype. The chain combines TRBV6-2 or TRBV6-3 with TRBJ1-1; 7 positions agree with TRBD1. V gave up 2 bases and J gave up 1 base; unmatched junction bases: 4. The CDR3 consists of 15 residues. The germline gives CDR1 MNHEY, CDR2 SVGEGT. The CDR3 nucleotides read TGTGCCAGCAGTTACGATCCAGGGGGGAACACTGAAGCTTTCTTT. Amino acids: CASSYDPGGNTEAFF.

A single count supports this clonotype. A much more abundant neighbour one base away suggests this may be a read error. The V and J genes are TRBV3-1 and TRBJ2-7; D tentatively reads TRBD1 or TRBD2 (5 bases each). V lost 4 bases, J lost 8 bases, and 12 bases lay in between. CDR1 and CDR2 (germline): LGHDT, YNNKEL (reference sequence). This CDR3 contains 12 residues. CDR3 nucleotide sequence: TGTGCCAGCAGCCCGGGACGGTCCCAGCAGTACTTC. Amino acids: CASSPGRSQQYF.

This rearrangement joins TRBV11-2 to TRBJ2-7, with D possibly matching TRBD1 (6 bases). The CDR3 covers 17 residues. The germline V gene encodes CDR1 SGHAT and CDR2 FQNNGV. V dropped 1 base and J dropped 5 bases, with 21 bases sitting between them. CDR3 sequence (DNA): TGTGCCAGCAGCTTAGGGATCGTGCCAGGGGCTCCGGACGAGCAGTACTTC. Its translation is CASSLGIVPGAPDEQYF. Combining the CDR3 with reference TRBV11-2 and TRBJ2-7 gives the whole variable domain EAGVAQSPRYKIIEKRQSVAFWCNPISGHATLYWYQQILGQGPKLLIQFQNNGVVDDSQLPKDRFSAERLKGVDSTLKIQPAKLEDSAVYLCASSLGIVPGAPDEQYFGPGTRLTVT.

This clonotype appeared a few times. The chain recombines TRBV6-1 with TRBJ2-2; D unclear. The CDR3 runs 15 residues. The germline CDR1 and CDR2 sequences are MNHNS and SASEGT. V gave up 5 bases and J gave up 3 bases, with 13 bases separating them. The DNA of the CDR3 is TGTGCCAGCAGTCGCTTTTGGCAGGACACCGGGGAGCTGTTTTTT. It is translated as CASSRFWQDTGELFF.

The chain uses TRBV7-2 and TRBJ1-6; D uncertain. The CDR3 extends over 13 amino acids. Trimming removed 5 bases from V and 10 bases from J, with 12 bases in between. CDR1 SGHTA and CDR2 FQGNSA come from the germline V gene. In nucleotides, the CDR3 is TGTGCCAGCAGCGGAGGACGGGTATCACCCCTCCACTTT. As protein: CASSGGRVSPLHF.

This clonotype has at least ten counts. The rearrangement links TRBV5-1 to TRBJ2-2; 14 nucleotides align to TRBD2. The CDR3 covers 18 residues. V shed 3 bases, J shed 2 bases, and the junction held 6 bases outside the gene matches. In germline, CDR1 is SGHRS, CDR2 YFSETQ. CDR3 bases: TGCGCCAGCAGCTGGACTAGCGGGGGGCTAAGAAACACCGGGGAGCTGTTTTTT. Its translation is CASSWTSGGLRNTGELFF.

The chain combines TRBV9 with TRBJ1-6; TRBD1 aligns across 9 bases. This CDR3 has 15 residues. Unmatched junction bases numbered 6, after V lost 4 bases and J lost 7 bases. The germline V gene has CDR1 SGDLS and CDR2 YYNGEE. This chain's CDR3 is CASSRQGDANSPLHF. The CDR3 DNA is TGTGCCAGCAGCAGACAGGGGGACGCGAATTCACCCCTCCACTTT.

J is TRBJ1-1 and V is TRBV5-1; the match to TRBD1 covers 9 bases. The V gene end was trimmed by 7 bases and the J gene end by 4 bases; junction bases not matched to a gene: 8. Germline CDR1 is SGHRS and CDR2 is YFSETQ. CDR3 length: 14 amino acids. As DNA, the CDR3 is TGCGCCAGCCGCCTACAGGGGGCTAGCACTGAAGCTTTCTTT. Translated: CASRLQGASTEAFF.

This clonotype was seen many times. V and J are TRBV5-8 and TRBJ2-1, with 12 nucleotides matching TRBD2. J was trimmed by 6 bases and V by 4 bases; bases with no gene match: 11. CDR1 and CDR2 (germline): SGHTS, YDEGEE. The CDR3 is 17 residues long. The CDR3, as DNA: TGTGCCAGCAGCCTTCGAAGGACTAGCGGGATGGGCAATGAGCAGTTCTTC. Its protein is CASSLRRTSGMGNEQFF. Using reference TRBV5-8 and TRBJ2-1 for the parts outside the CDR3, the full variable domain is EAGVTQSPTHLIKTRGQQATLRCSPISGHTSVYWYQQALGLGLQFLLWYDEGEERNRGNFPPRFSGRQFPNYSSELNVNALELEDSALYLCASSLRRTSGMGNEQFFGPGTRLTVL.